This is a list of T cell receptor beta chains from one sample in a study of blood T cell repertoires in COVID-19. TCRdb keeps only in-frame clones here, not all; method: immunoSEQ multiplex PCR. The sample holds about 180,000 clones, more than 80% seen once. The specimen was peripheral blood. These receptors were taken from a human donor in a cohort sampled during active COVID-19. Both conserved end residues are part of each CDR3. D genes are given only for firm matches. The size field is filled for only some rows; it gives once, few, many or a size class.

CAACDFNCRQAGDDVDEQYF TGTGCCGCCTGTGACTTCAACTGCAGGCAGGCGGGGGACGACGTGGACGAGCAGTACTTC - - TRBJ2-7 TRBV21-1
CASSKQALLSDTQYF TGTGCCAGTAGTAAACAGGCGCTCTTGAGCGATACGCAGTATTTT - - TRBJ2-3 TRBV19
CASSSSGTETQYF TGTGCCAGCTCTTCTAGCGGGACGGAGACCCAGTACTTC - TRBD2 TRBJ2-5 TRBV6-5
CASSGGQGDSGANVLTF TGTGCCAGCAGTGGGGGACAGGGGGACTCTGGGGCCAACGTCCTGACTTTC - TRBD1 TRBJ2-6 TRBV6-4
CASSQDGGLAGVGETQYF TGTGCCAGCAGCCAAGATGGTGGACTAGCGGGGGTGGGAGAGACCCAGTACTTC - TRBD2 TRBJ2-5 TRBV3-1/TRBV3-2
CASARGGRETQYF TGTGCCAGCGCAAGGGGAGGTAGGGAGACCCAGTACTTC - - TRBJ2-5 TRBV2
CASSRDRGATNEKLFF TGTGCCAGCAGCCGGGACAGAGGCGCAACTAATGAAAAACTGTTTTTT few TRBD1 TRBJ1-4 TRBV3-1/TRBV3-2
CSGGQGSEQYF TGCAGCGGCGGACAGGGCAGCGAGCAGTACTTC - TRBD1 TRBJ2-7 TRBV29-1
CASSEGDLAEPSYEQYF TGTGCCAGCAGTGAAGGCGATCTAGCGGAACCCTCCTACGAGCAGTACTTC - TRBD2 TRBJ2-7 TRBV6-1
CASSPLDNKGYGYTF TGTGCCAGCAGCCCCCTGGACAATAAAGGCTATGGCTACACCTTC few - TRBJ1-2 TRBV7-2
CSATGGVWTEAFF TGCAGCGCCACAGGGGGGGTATGGACTGAAGCTTTCTTT - TRBD1 TRBJ1-1 TRBV29-1
CAWSVRDNTEAFF TGTGCCTGGAGTGTCCGGGATAACACTGAAGCTTTCTTT - - TRBJ1-1 TRBV30
CASSRLGDEQYF TGTGCCAGCAGTCGACTGGGAGACGAGCAGTACTTC few - TRBJ2-7 TRBV6-6
CASSLGHGTRYEQYF TGTGCCAGCAGCTTAGGCCACGGGACAAGGTACGAGCAGTACTTC - - TRBJ2-7 TRBV11-2
CASSQDQGTSGGARQFF TGTGCCAGCAGCCAAGATCAAGGGACTAGCGGGGGGGCCCGCCAGTTCTTC - TRBD2 TRBJ2-1 TRBV14
CSASLQGGEEYF TGCAGTGCTAGTCTGCAGGGGGGCGAGGAGTACTTC - - TRBJ2-7 TRBV20-1
CASSLATGGTEAFF TGTGCCAGCAGCCTCGCGACAGGGGGCACTGAAGCTTTCTTT - TRBD1 TRBJ1-1 TRBV3-1/TRBV3-2
CASSSAGRVSGNTIYF TGTGCCAGCTCAAGCGCTGGCAGGGTATCTGGAAACACCATATATTTT - - TRBJ1-3 TRBV18